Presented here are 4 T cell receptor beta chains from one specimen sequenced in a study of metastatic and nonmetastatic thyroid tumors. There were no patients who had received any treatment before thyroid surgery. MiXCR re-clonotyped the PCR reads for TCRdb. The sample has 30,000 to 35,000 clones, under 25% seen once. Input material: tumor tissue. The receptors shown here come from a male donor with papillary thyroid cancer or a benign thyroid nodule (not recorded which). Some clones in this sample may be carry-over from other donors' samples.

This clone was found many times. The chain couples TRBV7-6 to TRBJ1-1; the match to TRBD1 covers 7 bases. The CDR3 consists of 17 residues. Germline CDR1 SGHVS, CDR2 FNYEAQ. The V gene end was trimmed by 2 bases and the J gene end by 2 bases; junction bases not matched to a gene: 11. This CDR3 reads CASSLPPEGTANTEAFF. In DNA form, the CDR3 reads TGTGCCAGCAGCTTACCACCCGAAGGGACAGCAAACACTGAAGCTTTCTTT. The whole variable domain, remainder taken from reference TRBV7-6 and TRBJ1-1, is GAGVSQSPRYKVTKRGQDVALRCDPISGHVSLYWYRQALGQGPEFLTYFNYEAQQDKSGLPNDRFSAERPEGSISTLTIQRTEQRDSAMYRCASSLPPEGTANTEAFFGQGTRLTVV.

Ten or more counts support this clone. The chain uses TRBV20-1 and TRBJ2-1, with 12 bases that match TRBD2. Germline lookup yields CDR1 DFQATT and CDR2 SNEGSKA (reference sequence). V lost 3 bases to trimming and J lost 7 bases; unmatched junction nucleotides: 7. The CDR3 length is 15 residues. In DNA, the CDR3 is TGCAGTGCTAGCCGACTAGCGGGAGCGGTGAATGAGCAGTTCTTC. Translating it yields CSASRLAGAVNEQFF.

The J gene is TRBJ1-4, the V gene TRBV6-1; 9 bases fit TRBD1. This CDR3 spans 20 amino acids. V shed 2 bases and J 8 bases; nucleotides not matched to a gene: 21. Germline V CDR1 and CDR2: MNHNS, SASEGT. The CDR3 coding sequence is TGTGCCAGCAGTGAAAACCGTCCTTCCGGGACAGGGATGTTTAAGGAAAAACTGTTTTTT. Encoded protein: CASSENRPSGTGMFKEKLFF.

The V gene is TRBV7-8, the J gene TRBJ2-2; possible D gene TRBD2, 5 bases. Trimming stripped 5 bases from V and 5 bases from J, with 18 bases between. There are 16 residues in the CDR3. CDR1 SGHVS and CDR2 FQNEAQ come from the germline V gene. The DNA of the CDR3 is TGTGCCAGCAGCCGCCGGTCAGGAGAGGGTACCGGGGAGCTGTTTTTT. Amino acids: CASSRRSGEGTGELFF.